Sequencing of this T cell receptor beta chain was carried out in a study of CD8 T cells in ankylosing spondylitis. Study-level results: Ankylosing spondylitis blood appeared to carry a characteristic TCR beta motif of several highly homologous variants.

This clonotype was detected many times. Its antigen is not known. V lost 1 base and J 8 bases, leaving 8 bases between the germline ends. CDR3 length: 13 amino acids. Germline V CDR1 and CDR2: MGHRA, YSYEKL. TCRdb reprocessed the 5' RACE reads with MiXCR, giving one entry per CDR3 protein. The sample consists of fewer than 200,000 distinct CDR3 sequences, 18% of them appearing once. Sample: blood, either unsorted or a sorted T cell fraction (not recorded which). This sequence was found in a male donor aged 10-35 years with ankylosing spondylitis or in good health (not recorded which). The chain uses TRBV4-1 and TRBJ1-4; no reliable D call. CDR3 residues: CASSQVRVEKLFF. The CDR3 DNA reads as TGCGCCAGCAGCCAAGTAAGGGTCGAAAAACTGTTTTTT.